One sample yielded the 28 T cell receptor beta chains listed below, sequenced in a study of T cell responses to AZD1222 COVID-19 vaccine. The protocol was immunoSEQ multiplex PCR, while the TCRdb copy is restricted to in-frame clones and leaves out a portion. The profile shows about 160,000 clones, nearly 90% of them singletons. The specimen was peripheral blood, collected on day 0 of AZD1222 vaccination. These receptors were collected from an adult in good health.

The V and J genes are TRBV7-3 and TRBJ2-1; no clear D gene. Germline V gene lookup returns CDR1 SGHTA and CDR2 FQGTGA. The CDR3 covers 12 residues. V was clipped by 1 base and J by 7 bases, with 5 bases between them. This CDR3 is CASSLRGNEQFF. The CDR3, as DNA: TGTGCCAGCAGCTTAAGGGGAAATGAGCAGTTCTTC.

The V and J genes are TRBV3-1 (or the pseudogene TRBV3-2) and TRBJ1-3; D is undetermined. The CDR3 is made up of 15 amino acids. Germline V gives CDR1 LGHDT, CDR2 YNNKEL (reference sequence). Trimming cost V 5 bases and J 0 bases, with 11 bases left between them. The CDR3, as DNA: TGTGCCAGCAGCATCGCCAGAAGCTCTGGAAACACCATATATTTT. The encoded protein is CASSIARSSGNTIYF.

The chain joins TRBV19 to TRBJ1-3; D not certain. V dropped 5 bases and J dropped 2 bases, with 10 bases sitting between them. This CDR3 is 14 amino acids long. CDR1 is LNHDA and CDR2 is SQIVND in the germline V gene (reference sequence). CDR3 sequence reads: CASSSTGTGNTIYF. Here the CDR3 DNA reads TGTGCCAGTAGTTCTACGGGTACTGGAAACACCATATATTTT.

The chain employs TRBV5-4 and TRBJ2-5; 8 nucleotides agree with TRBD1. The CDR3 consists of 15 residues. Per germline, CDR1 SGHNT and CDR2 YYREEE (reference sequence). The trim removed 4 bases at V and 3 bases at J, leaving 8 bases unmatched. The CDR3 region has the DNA TGTGCCAGCAGCCCCCCGCAGGGGGCGAAAGAGACCCAGTACTTC. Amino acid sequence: CASSPPQGAKETQYF.

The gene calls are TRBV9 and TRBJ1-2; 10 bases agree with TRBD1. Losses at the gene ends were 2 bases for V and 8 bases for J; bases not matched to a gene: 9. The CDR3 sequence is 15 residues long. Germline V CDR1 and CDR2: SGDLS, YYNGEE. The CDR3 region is CASSVRTGGLGGYTF. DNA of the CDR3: TGTGCCAGCAGCGTTCGGACAGGGGGACTTGGGGGCTACACCTTC.

This CDR3 reads CASGLARVFSYNEQFF. In nucleotides, the CDR3 is TGTGCCAGCGGACTAGCGAGAGTTTTCTCCTACAATGAGCAGTTCTTC. The chain uses TRBV28 and TRBJ2-1, with 9 bases fitting TRBD2. The ends lost 8 bases at V and 0 bases at J; junction bases unmatched: 8. This CDR3 region has 16 residues. Germline values: CDR1 MDHEN, CDR2 SYDVKM.

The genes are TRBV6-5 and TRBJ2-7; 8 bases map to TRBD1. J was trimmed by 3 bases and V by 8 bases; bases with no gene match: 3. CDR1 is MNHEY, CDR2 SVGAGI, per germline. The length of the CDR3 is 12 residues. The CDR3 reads CASGTGGYEQYF. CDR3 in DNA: TGTGCCAGCGGGACAGGCGGCTACGAGCAGTACTTC.

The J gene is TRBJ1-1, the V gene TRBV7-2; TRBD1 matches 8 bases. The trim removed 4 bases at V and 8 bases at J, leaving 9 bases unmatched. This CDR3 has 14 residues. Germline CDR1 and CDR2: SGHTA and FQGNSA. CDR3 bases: TGTGCCAGCAGCTCGCAATCCAGACAGGGGGAAGCTTTCTTT. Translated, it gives CASSSQSRQGEAFF.

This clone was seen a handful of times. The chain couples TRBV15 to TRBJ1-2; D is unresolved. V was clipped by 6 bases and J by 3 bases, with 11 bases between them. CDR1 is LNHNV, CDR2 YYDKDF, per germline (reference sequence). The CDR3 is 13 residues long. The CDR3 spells CATSYGSDYGYTF. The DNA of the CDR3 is TGTGCCACCAGTTACGGAAGCGACTATGGCTACACCTTC.

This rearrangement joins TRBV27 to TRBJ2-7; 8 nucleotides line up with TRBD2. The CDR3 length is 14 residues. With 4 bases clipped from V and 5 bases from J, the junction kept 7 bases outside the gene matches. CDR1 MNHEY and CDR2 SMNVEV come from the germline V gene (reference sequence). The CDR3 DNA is TGTGCCAGCAGTTCACCGGGACTAGGCCACGAGCAGTACTTC. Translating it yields CASSSPGLGHEQYF.

CDR3 sequence (DNA): TGTGCCAGCAGGATAACAGGGGGCTCTGGAAACACCATATATTTT. Protein: CASRITGGSGNTIYF. The rearrangement uses TRBV27 and TRBJ1-3; TRBD1 aligns across 8 bases. The trim removed 6 bases at V and 0 bases at J, leaving 4 bases unmatched. Germline CDR1 and CDR2: MNHEY and SMNVEV (reference sequence). The CDR3 is made up of 15 amino acids.

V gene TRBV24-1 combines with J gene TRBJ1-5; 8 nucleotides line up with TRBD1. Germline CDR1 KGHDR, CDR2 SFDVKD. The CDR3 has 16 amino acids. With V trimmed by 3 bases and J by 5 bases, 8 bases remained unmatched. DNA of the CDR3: TGTGCCACCAGTGATCCCAGGGGGCTAGGGGATCAGCCCCAGCATTTT. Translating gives CATSDPRGLGDQPQHF.

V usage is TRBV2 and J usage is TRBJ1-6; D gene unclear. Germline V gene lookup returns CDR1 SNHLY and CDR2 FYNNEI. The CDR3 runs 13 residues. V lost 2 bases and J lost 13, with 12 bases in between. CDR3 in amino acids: CASSERLGFPLHF. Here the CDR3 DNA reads TGTGCCAGCAGTGAACGCCTCGGATTCCCCCTCCACTTT.

CDR3 protein: CASSPSRPVSGNPYNEQFF. CDR3 DNA sequence: TGTGCCAGCAGCCCCTCAAGACCCGTTAGCGGGAATCCCTACAATGAGCAGTTCTTC. This sequence joins TRBV9 and TRBJ2-1; 8 positions match TRBD2. The CDR3 runs to 19 residues. V lost 4 bases, J lost 2 bases, and 17 bases stayed unmatched. Looked up from germline, CDR1 is SGDLS and CDR2 is YYNGEE.

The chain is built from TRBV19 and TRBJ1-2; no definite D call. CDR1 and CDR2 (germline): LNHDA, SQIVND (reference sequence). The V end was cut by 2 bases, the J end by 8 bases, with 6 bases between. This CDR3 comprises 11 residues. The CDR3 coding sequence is TGTGCCAGTAGTATAAATTTCGGCTACACCTTC. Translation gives CASSINFGYTF.

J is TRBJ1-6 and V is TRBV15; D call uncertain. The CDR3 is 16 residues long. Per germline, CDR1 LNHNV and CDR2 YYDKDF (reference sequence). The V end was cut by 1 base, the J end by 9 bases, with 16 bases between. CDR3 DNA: TGTGCCACCAGCAGAGCTCTTGGCGGCAGTGGTTCACCCCTCCACTTT. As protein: CATSRALGGSGSPLHF.

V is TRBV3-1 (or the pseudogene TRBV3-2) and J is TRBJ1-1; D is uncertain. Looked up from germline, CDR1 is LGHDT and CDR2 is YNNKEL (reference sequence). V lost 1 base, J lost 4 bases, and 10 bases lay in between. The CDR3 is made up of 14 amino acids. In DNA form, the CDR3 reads TGTGCCAGCAGCCAAGGTTGGGAGGGCACTGAAGCTTTCTTT. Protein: CASSQGWEGTEAFF.

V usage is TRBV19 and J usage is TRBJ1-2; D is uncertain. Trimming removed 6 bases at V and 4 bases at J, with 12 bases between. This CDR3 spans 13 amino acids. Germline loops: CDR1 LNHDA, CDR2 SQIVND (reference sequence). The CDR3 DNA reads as TGTGCCAGTAGCCTCGACGGATCCTATGGCTACACCTTC. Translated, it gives CASSLDGSYGYTF. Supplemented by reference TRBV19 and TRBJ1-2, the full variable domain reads DGGITQSPKYLFRKEGQNVTLSCEQNLNHDAMYWYRQDPGQGLRLIYYSQIVNDFQKGDIAEGYSVSREKKESFPLTVTSAQKNPTAFYLCASSLDGSYGYTFGSGTRLTVV.

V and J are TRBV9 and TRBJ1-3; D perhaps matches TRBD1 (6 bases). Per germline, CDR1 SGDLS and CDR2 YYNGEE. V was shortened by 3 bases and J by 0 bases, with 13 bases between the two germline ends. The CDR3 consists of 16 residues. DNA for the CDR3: TGTGCCAGCAGCGCCGGGGACATCTACTCTGGAAACACCATATATTTT. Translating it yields CASSAGDIYSGNTIYF.

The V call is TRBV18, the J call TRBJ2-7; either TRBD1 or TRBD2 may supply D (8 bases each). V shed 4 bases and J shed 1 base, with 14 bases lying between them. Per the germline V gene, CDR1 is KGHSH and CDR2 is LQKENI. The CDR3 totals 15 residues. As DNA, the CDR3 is TGTGCCAGCTCACTAGCGGGGACAGGATCCTACGAGCAGTACTTC. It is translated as CASSLAGTGSYEQYF.

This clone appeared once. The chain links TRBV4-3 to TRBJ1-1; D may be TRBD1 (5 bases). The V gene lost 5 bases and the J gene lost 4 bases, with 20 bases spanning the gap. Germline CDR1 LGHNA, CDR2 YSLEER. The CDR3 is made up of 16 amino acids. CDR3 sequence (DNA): TGCGCCAGCAGCGCAACACGCGGGGGGAGTTTCACTGAAGCTTTCTTT. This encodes CASSATRGGSFTEAFF.

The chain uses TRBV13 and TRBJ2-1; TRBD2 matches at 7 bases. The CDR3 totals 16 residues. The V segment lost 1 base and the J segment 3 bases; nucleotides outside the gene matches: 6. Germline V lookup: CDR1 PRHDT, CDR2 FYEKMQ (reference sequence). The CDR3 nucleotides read TGTGCCAGCAGCTTAGACCGCGGGAGACTCTACAATGAGCAGTTCTTC. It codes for CASSLDRGRLYNEQFF.

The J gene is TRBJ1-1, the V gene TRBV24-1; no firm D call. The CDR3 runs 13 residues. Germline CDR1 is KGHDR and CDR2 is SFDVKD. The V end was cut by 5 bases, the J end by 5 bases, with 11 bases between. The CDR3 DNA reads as TGTGCCACCAGTGGGGGAGGGTTGACTGAAGCTTTCTTT. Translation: CATSGGGLTEAFF.

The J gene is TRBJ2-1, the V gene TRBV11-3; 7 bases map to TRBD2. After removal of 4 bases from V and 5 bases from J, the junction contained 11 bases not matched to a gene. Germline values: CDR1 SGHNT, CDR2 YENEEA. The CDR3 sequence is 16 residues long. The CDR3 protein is CASSSQGGSTNNEQFF. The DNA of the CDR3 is TGTGCCAGCAGCTCCCAGGGCGGGAGTACGAACAATGAGCAGTTCTTC. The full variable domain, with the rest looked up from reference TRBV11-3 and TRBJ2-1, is EAGVVQSPRYKIIEKKQPVAFWCNPISGHNTLYWYLQNLGQGPELLIRYENEEAVDDSQLPKDRFSAERLKGVDSTLKIQPAELGDSAVYLCASSSQGGSTNNEQFFGPGTRLTVL.

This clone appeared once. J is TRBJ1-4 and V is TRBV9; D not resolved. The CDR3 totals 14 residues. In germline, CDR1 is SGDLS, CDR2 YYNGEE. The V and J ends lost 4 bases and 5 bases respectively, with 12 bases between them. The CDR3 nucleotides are TGTGCCAGCAGCCCAAAGATGGGGAATGAAAAACTGTTTTTT. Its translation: CASSPKMGNEKLFF.

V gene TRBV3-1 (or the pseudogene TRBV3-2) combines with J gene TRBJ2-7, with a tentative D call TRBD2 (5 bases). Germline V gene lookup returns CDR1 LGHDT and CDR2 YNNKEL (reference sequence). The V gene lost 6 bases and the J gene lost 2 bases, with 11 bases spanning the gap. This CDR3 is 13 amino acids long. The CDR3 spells CASRLSGTYEQYF. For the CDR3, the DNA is TGTGCCAGCAGACTCTCCGGGACCTACGAGCAGTACTTC.

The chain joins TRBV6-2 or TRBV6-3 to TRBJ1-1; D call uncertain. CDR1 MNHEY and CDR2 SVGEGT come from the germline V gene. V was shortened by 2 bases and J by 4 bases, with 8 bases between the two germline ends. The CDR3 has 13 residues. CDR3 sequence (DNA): TGTGCCAGCAGTTACGCTGGTCGCACTGAAGCTTTCTTT. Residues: CASSYAGRTEAFF.

CDR3 region: CASRKPLAGGSYEQYF. The CDR3 coding sequence is TGCGCCAGCAGGAAACCCTTAGCGGGAGGCTCCTACGAGCAGTACTTC. The V gene is TRBV10-2, the J gene TRBJ2-7; 10 bases line up with TRBD2. Germline V lookup: CDR1 WSHSY, CDR2 SAAADI. V shed 6 bases, J shed 0 bases, and the junction held 8 bases outside the gene matches. The length of the CDR3 is 16 residues.